This is a list of T cell receptor beta chains from one sample in a study of radiotherapy plus CTLA-4 blockade in lung cancer. The protocol was immunoSEQ multiplex PCR, while the TCRdb copy is restricted to in-frame clones and leaves out a portion. The table has around 99,000 clones, 88% seen once. The sequencing used peripheral blood, collected from a patient treated with radiotherapy plus ipilimumab. Receptors were obtained from a human donor with non-small cell lung cancer that progressed on radiotherapy plus ipilimumab. The CDR3 runs from the conserved cysteine through the conserved F or W. A D gene is named only where the DNA matches it firmly. Not every row has a clone size; where given, it reads once, few, many or a size class.

CDR3aa | CDR3nt | v_gene | abundance | d_gene | j_gene
CASSLKRGLLYGYTF | TGCGCCAGCAGCTTGAAAAGAGGCCTCCTCTATGGCTACACCTTC | TRBV5-4 | - | - | TRBJ1-2
CASSSWTGSTEAFF | TGTGCCAGCAGCTCCTGGACAGGGTCCACTGAAGCTTTCTTT | TRBV14 | - | TRBD1 | TRBJ1-1
CASSFSGLAHYEQYF | TGCGCCAGCAGCTTTTCGGGACTAGCGCACTACGAGCAGTACTTC | TRBV5-1 | - | TRBD2 | TRBJ2-7
CASSPAWAPQHF | TGTGCCAGCAGCCCCGCCTGGGCGCCCCAGCATTTT | TRBV7-8 | - | - | TRBJ1-5
CASRETGRGYGSDNEQFF | TGTGCCAGCAGGGAAACAGGGAGGGGGTATGGTTCGGACAATGAGCAGTTCTTC | TRBV28 | - | - | TRBJ2-1
CASSNQNPLLSGNTIYF | TGTGCCAGCAGCAATCAAAACCCGCTACTATCTGGAAACACCATATATTTT | TRBV7-2 | - | - | TRBJ1-3
CASSGLAGPNEQFF | TGCGCCAGCAGCGGACTAGCGGGGCCTAATGAGCAGTTCTTC | TRBV5-1 | - | TRBD2 | TRBJ2-1
CASSSRDRTAKLFF | TGTGCCAGCAGCAGCCGGGACAGGACTGCAAAACTGTTTTTT | TRBV7-8 | - | TRBD1 | TRBJ1-4
CASSERGGSRANYGYTF | TGTGCCAGCAGCGAACGCGGGGGGAGTCGTGCTAACTATGGCTACACCTTC | TRBV2 | - | - | TRBJ1-2
CASSVGQGPDTQYF | TGTGCCAGCAGTGTTGGACAGGGACCAGATACGCAGTATTTT | TRBV2 | - | TRBD1 | TRBJ2-3
CASSHGSSYNEQFF | TGTGCCAGCAGCCACGGGAGTAGCTACAATGAGCAGTTCTTC | TRBV7-9 | - | - | TRBJ2-1
CASSLVPPTSDYNEQFF | TGCGCCAGCAGCTTGGTCCCCCCGACTAGCGACTACAATGAGCAGTTCTTC | TRBV5-1 | few | TRBD2 | TRBJ2-1
CASSLDGTYGYTF | TGCGCCAGCAGCCTGGACGGAACCTATGGCTACACCTTC | TRBV5-1 | - | - | TRBJ1-2
CASSPGLVGWSSYNEQFF | TGTGCCAGCAGCCCGGGACTAGTGGGGTGGAGCTCCTACAATGAGCAGTTCTTC | TRBV5-8 | once | TRBD2 | TRBJ2-1
CASSSGLAGALREQYF | TGCGCCAGCAGCTCGGGACTAGCGGGGGCCTTACGGGAGCAGTACTTC | TRBV5-1 | - | TRBD2 | TRBJ2-7
CASSPTPNYGYTF | TGTGCCAGCTCGCCTACACCAAACTATGGCTACACCTTC | TRBV18 | once | - | TRBJ1-2
CASSSQGPPNTEAFF | TGCGCCAGCAGCTCCCAGGGACCGCCGAACACTGAAGCTTTCTTT | TRBV5-1 | - | - | TRBJ1-1
CASSPTDYNEQFF | TGCGCCAGCAGCCCGACGGATTACAATGAGCAGTTCTTC | TRBV5-1 | - | - | TRBJ2-1
CASSLYPSSGNTIYF | TGTGCCAGCAGCCTGTACCCGAGCTCTGGAAACACCATATATTTT | TRBV11-3 | - | - | TRBJ1-3
CASQRDGNTGELFF | TGTGCCAGCCAAAGGGACGGGAACACCGGGGAGCTGTTTTTT | TRBV2 | - | - | TRBJ2-2
CASREYNEQFF | TGTGCCAGCAGAGAATACAATGAGCAGTTCTTC | TRBV7-9 | - | - | TRBJ2-1
CASSLVGRVGLAGGPITDTQYF | TGCGCCAGCAGCTTGGTAGGGCGAGTAGGACTAGCGGGAGGGCCGATAACAGATACGCAGTATTTT | TRBV5-1 | - | TRBD2 | TRBJ2-3
CASSLGTYYEQYF | TGTGCCAGCAGCCTGGGGACCTACTACGAGCAGTACTTC | TRBV7-8 | - | - | TRBJ2-7
CASSPSWNTEAFF | TGTGCCAGTAGTCCGAGTTGGAACACTGAAGCTTTCTTT | TRBV19 | - | - | TRBJ1-1
CASSLVGKYEQYF | TGTGCCAGCAGCTTAGTTGGAAAGTACGAGCAGTACTTC | TRBV11-2 | - | - | TRBJ2-7
CASSLPTGEKLFF | TGTGCCAGCTCACTACCGACGGGGGAAAAACTGTTTTTT | TRBV18 | few | - | TRBJ1-4
CASSYTGGAAYEQYF | TGTGCCAGCAGTTACACAGGGGGCGCCGCCTACGAGCAGTACTTC | TRBV27 | - | TRBD1 | TRBJ2-7
CASSDLGWRSNQPQHF | TGTGCTAGCAGTGACCTGGGGTGGCGAAGCAATCAGCCCCAGCATTTT | TRBV27 | - | - | TRBJ1-5
CASSLLSWNTGELFF | TGTGCCAGCAGCTTACTCAGCTGGAACACCGGGGAGCTGTTTTTT | TRBV7-6 | - | - | TRBJ2-2
CASSYSGGETREKLFF | TGTGCCAGCAGTTACTCGGGGGGAGAGACCCGTGAAAAACTGTTTTTT | TRBV6-6 | - | - | TRBJ1-4
CASHGGSRGYNEQFF | TGTGCCAGTCACGGCGGTAGCCGTGGGTACAATGAGCAGTTCTTC | TRBV19 | - | - | TRBJ2-1
CASSLGRYNADTQYF | TGCGCCAGCAGCTTGGGTCGGTACAACGCAGATACGCAGTATTTT | TRBV5-1 | - | - | TRBJ2-3
CASSGQGLQPQHF | TGTGCCAGTAGCGGCCAGGGGCTTCAGCCCCAGCATTTT | TRBV19 | - | - | TRBJ1-5
CAWSVGTVDYEQYF | TGTGCCTGGAGTGTCGGGACAGTCGACTACGAGCAGTACTTC | TRBV30 | - | TRBD1 | TRBJ2-7
CASSVVLGSSYNEQFF | TGTGCCAGCAGCGTAGTCCTGGGGAGCTCCTACAATGAGCAGTTCTTC | TRBV9 | - | - | TRBJ2-1
CASSLGQGRGYTF | TGTGCCAGCAGCCTGGGCCAGGGTCGCGGCTACACCTTC | TRBV7-8 | - | - | TRBJ1-2
CASSSKQGAFGYTF | TGCGCCAGCAGCTCGAAACAGGGGGCCTTTGGCTACACCTTC | TRBV5-1 | - | TRBD1 | TRBJ1-2
CASGDPGTDTQYF | TGTGCCAGCGGGGACCCTGGGACAGATACGCAGTATTTT | TRBV6-1 | few | - | TRBJ2-3
CASGPGQWSYEQYF | TGTGCTAGTGGCCCGGGACAGTGGTCCTACGAGCAGTACTTC | TRBV12-5 | - | TRBD1 | TRBJ2-7
CASSLWRENGELFF | TGTGCCAGCAGCTTGTGGCGCGAGAACGGGGAGCTGTTTTTT | TRBV11-2 | - | - | TRBJ2-2
CASSRNNEQFF | TGCGCCAGCAGCCGGAACAATGAGCAGTTCTTC | TRBV4-1 | - | - | TRBJ2-1
CASSLEGNNQPQHF | TGCGCCAGCAGCTTGGAGGGGAACAATCAGCCCCAGCATTTT | TRBV5-1 | - | - | TRBJ1-5
CASSEGKFPLAEQFF | TGTGCCAGCAGTGAAGGAAAATTCCCTCTGGCTGAGCAGTTCTTC | TRBV6-1 | - | - | TRBJ2-1
CASRPLAGGPEQYF | TGCGCCAGCCGCCCTCTAGCGGGAGGGCCCGAGCAGTACTTC | TRBV5-1 | - | TRBD2 | TRBJ2-7
CASMGQGNQPQHF | TGTGCCAGTATGGGACAGGGCAATCAGCCCCAGCATTTT | TRBV19 | few | TRBD1 | TRBJ1-5
CASRDEETRNTF | TGTGCCAGCCGGGACGAGGAAACACGCAACACCTTC | TRBV14 | - | - | TRBJ1-2